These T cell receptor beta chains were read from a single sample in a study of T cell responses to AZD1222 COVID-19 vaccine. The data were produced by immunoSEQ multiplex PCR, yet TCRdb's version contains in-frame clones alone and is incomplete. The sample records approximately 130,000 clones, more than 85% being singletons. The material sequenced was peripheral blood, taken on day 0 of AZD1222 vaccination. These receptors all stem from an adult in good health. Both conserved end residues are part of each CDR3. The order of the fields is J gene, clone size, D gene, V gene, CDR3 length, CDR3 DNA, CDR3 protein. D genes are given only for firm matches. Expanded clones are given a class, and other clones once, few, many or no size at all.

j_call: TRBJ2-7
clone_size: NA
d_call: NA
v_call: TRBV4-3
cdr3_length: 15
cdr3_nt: TGCGCCAGCAGCCAAGTTTGGGGGAAATCCTACGAGCAGTACTTC
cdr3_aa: CASSQVWGKSYEQYF

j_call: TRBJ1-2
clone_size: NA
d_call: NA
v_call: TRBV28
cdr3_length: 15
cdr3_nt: TGTGCCAGCAGTCCGTCCGACAGGTTGGGTTATGGCTACACCTTC
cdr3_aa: CASSPSDRLGYGYTF

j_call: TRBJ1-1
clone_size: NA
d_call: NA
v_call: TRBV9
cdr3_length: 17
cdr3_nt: TGTGCCAGCAGCCCACGACCAGGACCCGATAATGGCAATGAAGCTTTCTTT
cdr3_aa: CASSPRPGPDNGNEAFF

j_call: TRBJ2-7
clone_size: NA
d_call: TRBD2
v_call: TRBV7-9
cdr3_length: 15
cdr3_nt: TGTGCCAGCGGACGACTAGCGACCGGCTCCTACGAGCAGTACTTC
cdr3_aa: CASGRLATGSYEQYF

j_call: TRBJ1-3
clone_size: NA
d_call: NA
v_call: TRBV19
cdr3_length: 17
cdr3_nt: TGTGCCAGTAGTACGTCACCCCCAGGGGACGGCGGAAACACCATATATTTT
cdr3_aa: CASSTSPPGDGGNTIYF

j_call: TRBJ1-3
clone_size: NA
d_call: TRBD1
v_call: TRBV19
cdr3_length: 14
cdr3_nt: TGTGCCAGTTCTCCCGGGACAGGAGGAAACACCATATATTTT
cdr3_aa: CASSPGTGGNTIYF

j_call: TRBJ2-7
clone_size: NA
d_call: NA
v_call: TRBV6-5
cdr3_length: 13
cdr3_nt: TGTGCCAGCCGTCGCCAGGGGAGCTACGAGCAGTACTTC
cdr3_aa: CASRRQGSYEQYF

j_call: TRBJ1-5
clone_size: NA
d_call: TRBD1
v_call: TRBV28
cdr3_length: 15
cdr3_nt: TGTGCCAGTTTTCGTAGGGACAGGGGACGTCAGCCCCAGCATTTT
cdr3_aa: CASFRRDRGRQPQHF

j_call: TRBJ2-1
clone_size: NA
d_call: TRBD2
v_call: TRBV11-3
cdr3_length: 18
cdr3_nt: TGTGCCAGCAGCTCCGGGACTAGCGGGAGTCGGGCCTACAATGAGCAGTTCTTC
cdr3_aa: CASSSGTSGSRAYNEQFF

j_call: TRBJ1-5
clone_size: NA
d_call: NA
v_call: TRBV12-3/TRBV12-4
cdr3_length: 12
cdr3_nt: TGTGCGGTGAGGAATAGCAATCAGCCCCAGCATTTT
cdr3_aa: CAVRNSNQPQHF

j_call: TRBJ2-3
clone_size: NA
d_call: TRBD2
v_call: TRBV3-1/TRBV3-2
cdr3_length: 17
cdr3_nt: TGTGCCAGCAGCCAAGATCATCCCAGCGGGAAGACAGATACGCAGTATTTT
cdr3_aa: CASSQDHPSGKTDTQYF

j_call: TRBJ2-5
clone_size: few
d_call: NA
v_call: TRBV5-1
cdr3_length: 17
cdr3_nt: TGCGCCAGCAGCTTGGGAGGGATGGGGATTGAGGTGGAGACCCAGTACTTC
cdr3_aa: CASSLGGMGIEVETQYF

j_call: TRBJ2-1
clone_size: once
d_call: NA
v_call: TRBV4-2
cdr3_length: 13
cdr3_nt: TGTGCCAGCAGCCCGCTCATAGACGAGGAGCAGTTCTTC
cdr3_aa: CASSPLIDEEQFF

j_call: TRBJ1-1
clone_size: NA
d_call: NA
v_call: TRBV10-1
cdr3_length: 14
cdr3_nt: TGCGCCAGCAGTGATACCAGGGGGAACACTGAAGCTTTCTTT
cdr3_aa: CASSDTRGNTEAFF

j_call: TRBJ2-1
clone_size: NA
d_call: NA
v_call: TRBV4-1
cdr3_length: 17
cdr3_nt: TGCGCCAGCAGCCAAGGGGCGATGGCGGAGGGCCTTAATGAGCAGTTCTTC
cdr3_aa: CASSQGAMAEGLNEQFF

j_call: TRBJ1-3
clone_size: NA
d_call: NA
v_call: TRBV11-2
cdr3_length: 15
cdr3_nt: TGTGCCAGCAGCTTAGCTCGGGGCTCTGGAAACACCATATATTTT
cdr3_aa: CASSLARGSGNTIYF

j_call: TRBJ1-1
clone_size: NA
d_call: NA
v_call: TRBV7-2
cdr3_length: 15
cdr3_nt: TGTGCCAGCAGTTTCTCACTTTTGAGTCAAGGTGAAGCTTTCTTT
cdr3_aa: CASSFSLLSQGEAFF

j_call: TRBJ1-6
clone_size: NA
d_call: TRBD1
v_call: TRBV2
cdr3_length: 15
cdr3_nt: TGTGCCAGCAATCGGGACAGCTCCTATAATTCACCCCTCCACTTT
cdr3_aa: CASNRDSSYNSPLHF

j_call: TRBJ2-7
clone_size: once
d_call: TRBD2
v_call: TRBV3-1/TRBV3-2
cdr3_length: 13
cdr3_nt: TGTGCCAGCGTGCTAGCGGGCTCCTACGAGCAGTACTTC
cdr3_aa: CASVLAGSYEQYF

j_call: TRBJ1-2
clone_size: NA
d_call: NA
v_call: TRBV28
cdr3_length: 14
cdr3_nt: TGTGCCAGCAGTACAGGGTCGCAGATCTATGGCTACACCTTC
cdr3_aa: CASSTGSQIYGYTF

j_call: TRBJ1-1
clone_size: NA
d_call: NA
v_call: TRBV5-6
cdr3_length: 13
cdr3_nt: TGTGCCAGCAGCTTGTACCTGAACACTGAAGCTTTCTTT
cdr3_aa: CASSLYLNTEAFF

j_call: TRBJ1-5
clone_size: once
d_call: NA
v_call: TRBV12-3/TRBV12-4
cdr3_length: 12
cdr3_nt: TGTGCCAGCAGTTTGGAGGATCAGCCCCAGCATTTT
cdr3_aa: CASSLEDQPQHF

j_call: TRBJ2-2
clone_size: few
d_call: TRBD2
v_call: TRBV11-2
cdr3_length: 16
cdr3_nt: TGTGCCAGCAGCCCGAGGGGAGGGAGACCCAACGGGGAGCTGTTTTTT
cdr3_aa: CASSPRGGRPNGELFF

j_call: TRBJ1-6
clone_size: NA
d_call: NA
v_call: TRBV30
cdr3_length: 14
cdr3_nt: TGTGCCTGGAGTTGGGGCAGTGATAATTCACCCCTCCACTTT
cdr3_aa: CAWSWGSDNSPLHF

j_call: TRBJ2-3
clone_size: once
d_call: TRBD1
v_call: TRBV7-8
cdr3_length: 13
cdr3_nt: TGTGCCAGCAGCTTGACAGGGGTGGATACGCAGTATTTT
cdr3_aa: CASSLTGVDTQYF

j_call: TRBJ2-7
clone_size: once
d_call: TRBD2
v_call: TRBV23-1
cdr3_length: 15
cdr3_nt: TGCGCCAGCAGTCAATCGACTAGCGACCCCTACGAGCAGTACTTC
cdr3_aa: CASSQSTSDPYEQYF

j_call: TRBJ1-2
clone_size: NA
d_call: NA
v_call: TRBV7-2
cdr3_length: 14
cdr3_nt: TGTGCCAGCAGCTTAGTTGCGGGGAACTATGGCTACACCTTC
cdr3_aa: CASSLVAGNYGYTF

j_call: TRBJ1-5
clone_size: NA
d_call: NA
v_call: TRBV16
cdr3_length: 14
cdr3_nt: TGTGCCAGCAGCCAATTCAGGGAAGGTCAGCCCCAGCATTTT
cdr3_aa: CASSQFREGQPQHF

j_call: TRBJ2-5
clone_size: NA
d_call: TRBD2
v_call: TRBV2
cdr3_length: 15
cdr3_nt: TGTGCCAGCAGGTCCGGCGGAGCGGGAGCGGTGACCCAGTACTTC
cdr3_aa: CASRSGGAGAVTQYF

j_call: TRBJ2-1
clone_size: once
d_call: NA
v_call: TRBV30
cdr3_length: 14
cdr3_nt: TGTGCCTGGACACCGGGACTCCCAATCGATGAGCAGTTCTTC
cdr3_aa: CAWTPGLPIDEQFF

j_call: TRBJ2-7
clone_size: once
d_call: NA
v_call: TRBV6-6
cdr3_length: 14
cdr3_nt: TGTGCCAGCAGGGGGACAATCGGCTCCTACGAGCAGTACTTC
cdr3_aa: CASRGTIGSYEQYF

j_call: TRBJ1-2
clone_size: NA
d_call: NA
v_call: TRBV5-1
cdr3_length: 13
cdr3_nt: TGCGCCAGCAGCTTGGAGAGAAACTATGGCTACACCTTC
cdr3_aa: CASSLERNYGYTF

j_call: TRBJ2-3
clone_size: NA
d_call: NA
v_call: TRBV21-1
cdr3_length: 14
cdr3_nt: TGTGCCAGCGAGGGGGGGCGACGACCAGATACGCAGTATTTT
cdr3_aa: CASEGGRRPDTQYF

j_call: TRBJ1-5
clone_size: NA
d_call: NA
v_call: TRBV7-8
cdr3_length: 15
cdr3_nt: TGTGCCAGCAGCCCTAAGGGGGGAGTTAATCAGCCCCAGCATTTT
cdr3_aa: CASSPKGGVNQPQHF

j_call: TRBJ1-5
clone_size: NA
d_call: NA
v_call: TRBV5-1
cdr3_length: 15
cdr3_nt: TGCGCCAGCAGCTCTCAGGGTATTGGCTTTAAGCCCCAGCATTTT
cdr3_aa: CASSSQGIGFKPQHF

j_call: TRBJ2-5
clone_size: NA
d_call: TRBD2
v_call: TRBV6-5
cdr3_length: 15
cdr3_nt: TGTGCCAGCAGTCCCCACCAAGCCGGGGGGGAGACCCAGTACTTC
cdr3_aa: CASSPHQAGGETQYF

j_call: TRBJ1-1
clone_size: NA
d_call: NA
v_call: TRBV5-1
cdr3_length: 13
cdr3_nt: TGCGCCAGCAGCCGGGACCGGGGGACTGAAGCTTTCTTT
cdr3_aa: CASSRDRGTEAFF

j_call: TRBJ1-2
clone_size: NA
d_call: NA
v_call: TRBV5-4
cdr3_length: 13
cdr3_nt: TGTGCCAGCAGCTTGGCTTCAAACTATGGCTACACCTTC
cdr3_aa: CASSLASNYGYTF

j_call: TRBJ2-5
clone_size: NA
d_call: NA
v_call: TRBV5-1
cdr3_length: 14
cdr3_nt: TGCGCCAGCAGCTTGGAGGGATCCTTAGAGACCCAGTACTTC
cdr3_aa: CASSLEGSLETQYF

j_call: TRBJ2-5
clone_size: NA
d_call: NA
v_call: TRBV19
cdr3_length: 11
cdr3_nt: TGTGCCAGTTCGGCGGGGGAGACCCAGTACTTC
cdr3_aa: CASSAGETQYF

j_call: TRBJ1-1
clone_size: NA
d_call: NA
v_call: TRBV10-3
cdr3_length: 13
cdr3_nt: TGTGCCATCAGTGAGTCGGGGAACACTGAAGCTTTCTTT
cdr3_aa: CAISESGNTEAFF

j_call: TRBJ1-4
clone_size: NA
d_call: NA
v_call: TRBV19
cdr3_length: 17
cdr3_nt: TGTGCCAGTAGACTTGAGGCAAATGGTGAGACTAATGAAAAACTGTTTTTT
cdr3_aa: CASRLEANGETNEKLFF

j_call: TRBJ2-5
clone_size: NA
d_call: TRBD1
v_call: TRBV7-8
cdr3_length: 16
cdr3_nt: TGTGCCAGCAGCCCCCAGACAGGGTCCTTCCAAGAGACCCAGTACTTC
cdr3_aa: CASSPQTGSFQETQYF

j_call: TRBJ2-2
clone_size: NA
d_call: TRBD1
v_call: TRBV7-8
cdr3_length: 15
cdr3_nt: TGTGCCAGCAGCCTGAGGGGACAGGGGTCCGGGGAGCTGTTTTTT
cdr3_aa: CASSLRGQGSGELFF

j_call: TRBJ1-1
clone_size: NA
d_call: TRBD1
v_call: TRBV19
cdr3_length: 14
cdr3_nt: TGTGCCACTGCGGACAGGGGTGAGAACACTGAAGCTTTCTTT
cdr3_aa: CATADRGENTEAFF

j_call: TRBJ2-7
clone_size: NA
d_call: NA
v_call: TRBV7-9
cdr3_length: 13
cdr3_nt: TGTGCCAGCAGCTTACCGGGAGCCGACGAGCAGTACTTC
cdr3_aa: CASSLPGADEQYF

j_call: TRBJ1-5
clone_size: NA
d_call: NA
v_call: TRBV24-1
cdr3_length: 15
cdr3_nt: TGTGCCACCCCCTCCCGGTATTTAGGCAATCAGCCCCAGCATTTT
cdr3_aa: CATPSRYLGNQPQHF

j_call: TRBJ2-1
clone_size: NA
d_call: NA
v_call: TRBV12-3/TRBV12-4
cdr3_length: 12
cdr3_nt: TGTGCCAGCCGTCCCGGGTACAATGAGCAGTTCTTC
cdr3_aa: CASRPGYNEQFF

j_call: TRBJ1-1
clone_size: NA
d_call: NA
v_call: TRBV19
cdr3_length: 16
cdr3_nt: TGTGCCAGTAGTGCCCGACAGCGTGGGGGGGATACTGAAGCTTTCTTT
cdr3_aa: CASSARQRGGDTEAFF

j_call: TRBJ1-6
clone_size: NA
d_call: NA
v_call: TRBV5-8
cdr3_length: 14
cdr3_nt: TGTGCCAGCAGCTTGCGAGGGGTCAATTCACCCCTCCACTTT
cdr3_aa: CASSLRGVNSPLHF

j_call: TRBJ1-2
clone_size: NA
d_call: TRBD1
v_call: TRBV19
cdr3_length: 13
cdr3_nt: TGTGCCAGTAGGAGAACAGGGGGCGATGGCTACACCTTC
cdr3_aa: CASRRTGGDGYTF

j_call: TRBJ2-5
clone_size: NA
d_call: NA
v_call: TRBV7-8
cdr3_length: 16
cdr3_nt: TGTGCCAGCAGCGCGCAGCCGCGCGGGACGCAAGAGACCCAGTACTTC
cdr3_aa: CASSAQPRGTQETQYF

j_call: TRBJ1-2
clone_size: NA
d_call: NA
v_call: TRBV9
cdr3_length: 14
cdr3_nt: TGTGCCAGCAGCGTAGAAACAGCGAACTATGGCTACACCTTC
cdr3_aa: CASSVETANYGYTF

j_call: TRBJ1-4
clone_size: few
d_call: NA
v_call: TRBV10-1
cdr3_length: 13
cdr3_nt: TGCGCCAGCAGTATTGGAACTGAGGGAAAACTGTTTTTT
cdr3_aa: CASSIGTEGKLFF

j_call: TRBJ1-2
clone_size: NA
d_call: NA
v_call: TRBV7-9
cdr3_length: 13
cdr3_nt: TGTGCCAGCAGCTTGTTGGCCTATGATGGCTACACCTTC
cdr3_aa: CASSLLAYDGYTF